This T cell receptor beta chain was sequenced during a study of blood T cell repertoires in COVID-19. Turning to the study itself: The origin of the acute and convalescent COVID-19 samples was the United States, Italy and Spain. The analysed material was cDNA or gDNA that came from T cells, B-cell-depleted T cells, or PBMCs.

Authors' processing steps: Scientists estimated how many nucleated cells there were by amplifying reference gene primers. The repertoire was sequenced with immunoSEQ multiplex PCR; TCRdb's copy has only in-frame clones and lacks some. V, J and clone size are taken as reported in that table, and D and trimming were inferred from the DNA itself. The sample lists 200,000 to 300,000 clones, around nine tenths seen once, with 8.5% to 10% in the top ten. Per germline, CDR1 SGHTA and CDR2 FQGNSA. The CDR3 totals 15 residues. V gave up 1 base and J gave up 5 bases; unmatched junction bases: 7. The chain recombines TRBV7-2 with TRBJ2-5; TRBD2 agrees at 7 bases. This sequence originates from a man aged 40-49 years who had recovered from COVID-19. The sample taken for sequencing was peripheral blood. The CDR3 region is CASSLERDRRETQYF. The CDR3 nucleotides read TGTGCCAGCAGCTTAGAGCGGGATAGACGGGAGACCCAGTACTTC. Using reference TRBV7-2 and TRBJ2-5 for the parts outside the CDR3, the full variable domain is GAGVSQSPSNKVTEKGKDVELRCDPISGHTALYWYRQSLGQGLEFLIYFQGNSAPDKSGLPSDRFSAERTGGSVSTLTIQRTQQEDSAVYLCASSLERDRRETQYFGPGTRLLVL.